The rows below give T cell receptor beta chains drawn from one sample of a study of blood T cell repertoires in COVID-19. Data came from immunoSEQ multiplex PCR; TCRdb stores just in-frame clones and leaves some out. The table shows roughly 140,000 clones, with 88% occurring only once. The sequencing input was peripheral blood. Receptors originate from a woman between 45 and 60 years old with acute or convalescent COVID-19. The CDR3 runs from the conserved cysteine through the conserved F or W. A D gene is named only where the DNA matches it firmly. Where a row states a size, it is once, few, many or the class of an expanded clone; other rows omit it.

len | d_gene | j_gene | v_gene | abundance | CDR3aa
13 | . | TRBJ1-3 | TRBV30 | . | CACAADSGNTIYF
17 | TRBD2 | TRBJ2-7 | TRBV4-2 | . | CASSQDLPSGRRYEQYF
13 | . | TRBJ1-5 | TRBV27 | once | CASSLGGYQPQHF
16 | TRBD2 | TRBJ2-2 | TRBV5-5 | . | CASRRSSGKNTGELFF
16 | TRBD2 | TRBJ2-3 | TRBV7-2 | . | CASSLAASGVPDTQYF
17 | TRBD1 | TRBJ1-3 | TRBV5-1 | . | CASSLVQGAVTGNTIYF
15 | . | TRBJ1-2 | TRBV28 | . | CASSRKQASFRGYTF
13 | TRBD1 | TRBJ2-5 | TRBV2 | . | CANDRVTQETQYF
15 | . | TRBJ1-1 | TRBV28 | . | CASSPLRGALTEAFF
15 | . | TRBJ2-3 | TRBV5-1 | . | CASKQGGASTDTQYF
14 | . | TRBJ1-2 | TRBV2 | once | CASSENRSNYGYTF
12 | . | TRBJ1-1 | TRBV29-1 | . | CSVDGRNTEAFF
16 | TRBD1 | TRBJ1-1 | TRBV5-1 | . | CASSSRTGDINTEAFF
17 | TRBD2 | TRBJ2-4 | TRBV9 | . | CASSVVASGRGKNIQYF
13 | . | TRBJ2-5 | TRBV11-2 | . | CASRRGGQETQYF
13 | TRBD1 | TRBJ1-5 | TRBV28 | . | CASGTGGGQPQHF
16 | TRBD2 | TRBJ2-1 | TRBV10-3 | . | CAISESIGGRGNEQFF
13 | . | TRBJ1-2 | TRBV4-1 | . | CASSQGERGGYTF
16 | . | TRBJ2-2 | TRBV18 | . | CASSPPGRTVAGELFF
15 | . | TRBJ1-3 | TRBV7-2 | . | CASSFWRGSGNTIYF
15 | TRBD2 | TRBJ2-3 | TRBV9 | . | CASSEKGRDRGTQYF
13 | . | TRBJ2-7 | TRBV29-1 | . | CSVEDGSSYEQYF
16 | TRBD2 | TRBJ2-2 | TRBV24-1 | . | CATSDAGLARTGELFF
11 | TRBD1 | TRBJ1-4 | TRBV6-4 | . | CATTGGEKLFF
15 | TRBD1 | TRBJ2-5 | TRBV11-3 | . | CASSSRQGGTETQYF
16 | . | TRBJ2-7 | TRBV28 | . | CASTSPGVHRVYEQYF
14 | . | TRBJ2-3 | TRBV5-5 | . | CASSIQGPADTQYF
15 | . | TRBJ2-3 | TRBV21-1 | . | CASSKERGYTDTQYF
12 | . | TRBJ1-1 | TRBV6-5 | . | CATTRENTEAFF
15 | . | TRBJ2-1 | TRBV6-5 | . | CASSYGHPPYNEQFF
18 | . | TRBJ2-2 | TRBV21-1 | . | CASSKVVSGTSNTGELFF
15 | TRBD1 | TRBJ1-5 | TRBV6-5 | . | CASSPGTGGQQPQHF
15 | TRBD1 | TRBJ2-2 | TRBV2 | once | CASSEGTGYTGELFF